This T cell receptor beta chain emerged from a study of T-cell memory formation after mild COVID-19. On the study more broadly: TCR clusters mostly belonged to single donors. General study findings and limits: Chiefly within CM and EM were the contracting CD4+ clones; CD8+ ones were within EMRA. Pre-infection memory held some responding clones, suggesting pre-existing cross-reactive T cells responded.

With respect to this clonotype: The target antigen is unknown.

This CDR3 comprises 13 residues. Germline-derived CDR1 and CDR2 are LNHDA and SQIVND (reference sequence). Trimming removed 1 base from V and 4 bases from J, with 7 bases in between. MiXCR, run by TCRdb on the 5' RACE reads, gives a single entry per CDR3 protein. The sample carries 250,000 to 400,000 distinct CDR3 sequences, 13% to 15% recorded once. Sequencing was carried out using PBMCs or a T cell subset sorted from them (not recorded which). This chain connects TRBV19 to TRBJ1-2; D is unresolved. The clonotype was recovered from a man in his late teens or twenties who had mild COVID-19 (a few samples of this study predate the infection). Cell type and time point are not known. The CDR3 sequence is CASSIAGVYGYTF. CDR3 nucleotides: TGTGCCAGTAGTATAGCCGGAGTCTATGGCTACACCTTC.